These T cell receptor beta chains were read from a single sample in a study of shared clonotypes between healthy human individuals. The table came from immunoSEQ multiplex PCR; TCRdb's copy has only in-frame clones and leaves some out. Among roughly 2.4 million clones listed, approximately 94% were seen once. Sequenced: naive CD4+ T cells sorted from blood. Every receptor here comes from a man younger than 35 in good health. The CDR3 runs from the conserved cysteine through the conserved F or W. Fields, in order: V gene, clone size, J gene, D gene, CDR3 protein, CDR3 DNA. A D gene is named only where the DNA matches it firmly. Size is omitted from some rows. Given values are once, few, many or a class for expanded clones.

>TRBV27|.|TRBJ2-7|.
CASSLAKTGSSYEQYF
TGTGCCAGCAGTTTAGCCAAAACAGGGAGCTCCTACGAGCAGTACTTC
>TRBV25-1|.|TRBJ2-7|TRBD2
CASSSRTSGRYEQYF
TGTGCCAGCAGTTCGAGAACTAGCGGGAGATACGAGCAGTACTTC
>TRBV5-5|.|TRBJ1-2|.
CASSPGGVNYGYTF
TGTGCCAGCAGCCCGGGTGGGGTTAACTATGGCTACACCTTC
>TRBV7-2|.|TRBJ2-2|.
CASSLARDTGELFF
TGTGCCAGCAGCTTAGCGCGGGACACCGGGGAGCTGTTTTTT
>TRBV19|.|TRBJ1-1|.
CASSLNTRLNTEAFF
TGTGCCAGTAGTCTAAACACCAGACTGAACACTGAAGCTTTCTTT
>TRBV7-2|.|TRBJ2-5|.
CASSFLETQYF
TGTGCCAGCAGCTTTCTGGAGACCCAGTACTTC
>TRBV2|.|TRBJ2-7|TRBD2
CASIKGLAGDRYEQYF
TGTGCCAGCATTAAGGGACTAGCGGGAGATAGGTACGAGCAGTACTTC
>TRBV28|.|TRBJ1-5|TRBD1
CASSSPPRQGAGQPQHF
TGTGCCAGCAGTTCCCCGCCTCGACAGGGGGCTGGTCAGCCCCAGCATTTT
>TRBV7-9|.|TRBJ2-7|.
CASSLALGGDRTYEQYF
TGTGCCAGCAGCTTAGCGCTTGGCGGGGACAGAACTTACGAGCAGTACTTC
>TRBV9|.|TRBJ2-7|.
CASSVAGTGLAEQYF
TGTGCCAGCAGCGTAGCGGGGACGGGCCTGGCCGAGCAGTACTTC
>TRBV30|.|TRBJ2-3|TRBD2
CASTGLGTDTQYF
TGTGCCTCTACCGGACTAGGCACAGATACGCAGTATTTT
>TRBV5-1|.|TRBJ1-4|.
CASSLGQRDNEKLFF
TGCGCCAGCAGCTTGGGACAGCGAGACAATGAAAAACTGTTTTTT
>TRBV11-3|.|TRBJ2-1|TRBD2
CASSSTSVTYNEQFF
TGTGCCAGCAGCTCTACTAGCGTGACCTACAATGAGCAGTTCTTC
>TRBV13|.|TRBJ1-6|TRBD1
CASSSNRGLNSPLHF
TGTGCCAGCAGCTCAAACAGGGGGCTCAATTCACCCCTCCACTTT
>TRBV29-1|.|TRBJ1-2|TRBD1
CSVGDRGTNYGYTF
TGCAGCGTTGGAGACAGGGGAACTAACTATGGCTACACCTTC
>TRBV4-1|.|TRBJ2-5|.
CASSLMGPHGGETQYF
TGCGCCAGCAGCTTGATGGGGCCCCACGGAGGGGAGACCCAGTACTTC
>TRBV21-1|.|TRBJ2-7|.
CASSKRSGRAPYEQYF
TGTGCCAGCAGCAAGAGGAGCGGGAGGGCCCCCTACGAGCAGTACTTC
>TRBV7-2|.|TRBJ2-7|.
CASSPGGVPEQYF
TGTGCCAGCAGCCCCGGAGGAGTTCCCGAGCAGTACTTC
>TRBV2|.|TRBJ2-6|TRBD1
CASSERTGGYSGANVLTF
TGTGCCAGCAGTGAAAGGACAGGGGGTTACTCTGGGGCCAACGTCCTGACTTTC
>TRBV19|.|TRBJ1-4|.
CASSYTGEKLFF
TGTGCCAGTAGTTATACTGGGGAAAAACTGTTTTTT
>TRBV6-1|.|TRBJ1-1|.
CASSENLPTPGKTEAFF
TGTGCCAGCAGTGAAAATCTTCCTACTCCTGGGAAGACTGAAGCTTTCTTT
>TRBV7-2|.|TRBJ1-6|.
CASSLDLGRDSPLHF
TGTGCCAGCAGCTTAGATCTGGGGAGGGATTCACCCCTCCACTTT
>TRBV15|once|TRBJ2-1|.
CATSRDRQGAQFF
TGTGCCACCAGCAGAGATCGGCAGGGTGCGCAGTTCTTC
>TRBV11-1|.|TRBJ1-1|.
CASSQGGSENTEAFF
TGTGCCAGCAGCCAAGGAGGGTCGGAGAACACTGAAGCTTTCTTT
>TRBV18|.|TRBJ2-5|TRBD1
CASSLRQGEKTQYF
TGTGCCAGCTCACTACGACAGGGGGAGAAGACCCAGTACTTC
>TRBV9|.|TRBJ2-5|.
CASSVGGTQYF
TGTGCCAGCAGCGTAGGGGGGACCCAGTACTTC
>TRBV7-2|.|TRBJ1-1|.
CASSWRRNTEAFF
TGTGCCAGCAGCTGGAGAAGGAACACTGAAGCTTTCTTT
>TRBV6-5|.|TRBJ2-2|.
CASWDTRTGELFF
TGTGCCTCATGGGACACGCGCACCGGGGAGCTGTTTTTT
>TRBV15|once|TRBJ2-7|TRBD1
CATSRGDRGFYEQYF
TGTGCCACCAGCAGAGGGGACAGGGGTTTCTACGAGCAGTACTTC
>TRBV5-1|.|TRBJ2-2|.
CASSVGGANTGELFF
TGCGCCAGCAGCGTCGGGGGCGCGAACACCGGGGAGCTGTTTTTT
>TRBV9|.|TRBJ1-5|.
CASSVADGRNQPQHF
TGTGCCAGCAGCGTAGCTGACGGCCGCAATCAGCCCCAGCATTTT
>TRBV5-1|.|TRBJ2-5|TRBD1
CASSRGRGYQETQYF
TGCGCCAGCAGCAGGGGGCGCGGGTACCAAGAGACCCAGTACTTC
>TRBV2|.|TRBJ1-6|.
CASTGGSSYNSPLHF
TGTGCCAGCACGGGGGGGAGCTCCTATAATTCACCCCTCCACTTT
>TRBV27|.|TRBJ2-7|.
CASSFTPGRSFHEQYF
TGTGCCAGCAGTTTCACTCCGGGACGGTCTTTCCACGAGCAGTACTTC
>TRBV28|.|TRBJ2-7|.
CASSFRPGGPGYEQYF
TGTGCCAGCAGTTTCCGGCCTGGGGGGCCGGGCTACGAGCAGTACTTC
>TRBV11-2|.|TRBJ2-1|TRBD1
CASSVGQNYNEQFF
TGTGCCAGCAGCGTGGGACAGAATTACAATGAGCAGTTCTTC
>TRBV9|.|TRBJ1-2|.
CASSVAPANNYGYTF
TGTGCCAGCAGCGTAGCGCCAGCCAATAACTATGGCTACACCTTC
>TRBV5-6|.|TRBJ2-5|TRBD2
CASSFWTSGKQETQYF
TGTGCCAGCAGCTTCTGGACTAGCGGAAAGCAAGAGACCCAGTACTTC
>TRBV5-1|.|TRBJ1-2|TRBD1
CASRRGRSDGYTF
TGCGCCAGCAGGAGGGGGCGCAGTGATGGCTACACCTTC
>TRBV27|once|TRBJ1-2|.
CASSSLGDNYGYTF
TGTGCCAGCAGTTCCCTTGGGGATAACTATGGCTACACCTTC
>TRBV20-1|.|TRBJ2-7|.
CSAVGGDEQYF
TGCAGTGCTGTGGGGGGAGACGAGCAGTACTTC
>TRBV25-1|.|TRBJ2-2|TRBD1
CASRRPGQGDGGELFF
TGTGCCAGCAGAAGACCGGGACAGGGGGATGGCGGGGAGCTGTTTTTT
>TRBV7-2|.|TRBJ2-7|.
CASSFPNSREQYF
TGTGCCAGCAGCTTTCCTAACTCTCGGGAGCAGTACTTC
>TRBV30|.|TRBJ1-2|.
CARGRGANYGYTF
TGTGCCCGGGGACGGGGAGCTAACTATGGCTACACCTTC
>TRBV5-4|.|TRBJ2-3|.
CASSPDSSTDTQYF
TGTGCCAGCAGCCCGGACAGTAGCACAGATACGCAGTATTTT
>TRBV5-1|.|TRBJ1-1|TRBD1
CASSTGTGIIGHTEAFF
TGCGCCAGCAGCACCGGGACAGGGATAATAGGGCACACTGAAGCTTTCTTT
>TRBV5-1|.|TRBJ2-5|TRBD2
CASSPGLAGNQETQYF
TGCGCCAGCAGCCCCGGACTAGCGGGGAACCAAGAGACCCAGTACTTC
>TRBV5-1|.|TRBJ2-7|TRBD2
CASKQRGGAYEQYF
TGCGCCAGCAAGCAGAGGGGAGGGGCCTACGAGCAGTACTTC
>TRBV4-1|.|TRBJ2-1|TRBD2
CASSHQLAGGQNEQFF
TGCGCCAGCAGCCACCAACTAGCGGGGGGGCAGAATGAGCAGTTCTTC
>TRBV9|.|TRBJ2-3|.
CASSVATGALNTDTQYF
TGTGCCAGCAGCGTAGCTACTGGCGCTCTAAACACAGATACGCAGTATTTT
>TRBV18|.|TRBJ2-1|TRBD1
CASSHSSGTGSHEQFF
TGTGCCAGCTCACATTCAAGCGGGACAGGGTCTCATGAGCAGTTCTTC
>TRBV5-1|.|TRBJ1-2|.
CASSYRVVYGYTF
TGCGCCAGCAGCTACAGGGTAGTCTATGGCTACACCTTC
>TRBV7-2|.|TRBJ2-7|TRBD2
CASSKASGKYSYEQYF
TGTGCCAGCAGCAAGGCTAGCGGGAAATACTCCTACGAGCAGTACTTC
>TRBV18|.|TRBJ2-7|.
CASSPNWYEQYF
TGTGCCAGCTCACCTAATTGGTACGAGCAGTACTTC
>TRBV7-2|.|TRBJ2-7|TRBD2
CASSLGGAGGSYEQYF
TGTGCCAGCAGCCTGGGGGGAGCGGGAGGCTCCTACGAGCAGTACTTC
>TRBV10-3|once|TRBJ1-3|.
CAISGEPGNTIYF
TGTGCCATCAGTGGGGAGCCTGGAAACACCATATATTTT
>TRBV11-3|.|TRBJ2-3|.
CASSLGRGADTQYF
TGTGCCAGCAGCTTAGGGCGCGGGGCAGATACGCAGTATTTT
>TRBV6-5|.|TRBJ2-1|.
CASSQGGEQFF
TGTGCCAGCAGCCAAGGAGGGGAGCAGTTCTTC
>TRBV9|.|TRBJ2-1|TRBD1
CASSPGQGLSEQFF
TGTGCCAGCTCCCCGGGACAGGGGCTTAGTGAGCAGTTCTTC